These 7 T cell receptor beta chains originate from one sample sequenced in a study of T cell responses to AZD1222 COVID-19 vaccine (dated by TCRdb to the early 2020s). The library was prepared using the immunoSEQ multiplex PCR assay. The source is immuneACCESS, and TCRdb retained only in-frame sequences with V and J called. Part of the clones is not carried over; for the studies checked, unresolved V genes explain less than half of this, and the remainder is unexplained. For this sample there are over 150,000 clones; 90% appear just once. About 2.8% of the sample is taken by the ten largest. The time point label, read with the paper, signifies: baseline before first vaccination. The sequences come from peripheral blood, collected on day 0 of AZD1222 vaccination. The receptors originated from an adult in good health.

This rearrangement joins TRBV7-2 to TRBJ2-7, with 9 bases identical to TRBD1. V shed 5 bases, J shed 0 bases, and the junction held 5 bases outside the gene matches. CDR3 size: 15 residues. From germline, CDR1 is SGHTA and CDR2 FQGNSA. The CDR3: CASSHPTGGSYEQYF. CDR3 DNA: TGTGCCAGCAGCCACCCGACAGGGGGCTCCTACGAGCAGTACTTC.

The chain links TRBV3-1 (or the pseudogene TRBV3-2) to TRBJ2-7, with 8 bases fitting TRBD1. Trimming cost V 0 bases and J 4 bases; bases outside gene matches: 5. CDR1 is LGHDT and CDR2 is YNNKEL in the germline V gene (reference sequence). The length of the CDR3 is 15 residues. The CDR3 sequence: CASSQDTQGGYEQYF. CDR3 nucleotide sequence: TGTGCCAGCAGCCAAGATACACAGGGGGGTTACGAGCAGTACTTC.

The sample holds one count of this clone. The chain links TRBV3-1 (or the pseudogene TRBV3-2) to TRBJ1-6, with 8 bases that match TRBD1. Per the germline V gene, CDR1 is LGHDT and CDR2 is YNNKEL (reference sequence). The CDR3 runs to 13 residues. The V segment lost 3 bases and the J segment 14 bases; nucleotides outside the gene matches: 6. The CDR3 loop is CASSQGTGGTLHF. CDR3 nucleotide sequence: TGTGCCAGCAGCCAGGGGACAGGCGGAACCCTCCACTTT.

The V gene is TRBV9, the J gene TRBJ1-1; TRBD1 might be the D (6 bases). This CDR3 is 18 amino acids long. V gave up 4 bases and J gave up 1 base, with 23 bases separating them. Germline-derived CDR1 and CDR2 are SGDLS and YYNGEE. CDR3 sequence: CASSPAPLLQGKNTEAFF. The CDR3, as DNA: TGTGCCAGCAGCCCCGCCCCGCTCTTACAGGGTAAGAACACTGAAGCTTTCTTT.

The chain has TRBV9 and TRBJ2-7; perhaps TRBD2 as D (7 bases). V was clipped by 0 bases and J by 2 bases, with 12 bases between them. This CDR3 is 15 amino acids long. Per the germline V gene, CDR1 is SGDLS and CDR2 is YYNGEE. The CDR3 DNA sequence: TGTGCCAGCAGCGTAGGGGGGGGCCCTACCTACGAGCAGTACTTC. This codes for CASSVGGGPTYEQYF.

The CDR3, as DNA: TGTGCCAGCAGCTTAGTAGCGGGGGGCCCCGGGGAGCTGTTTTTT. Encoded protein: CASSLVAGGPGELFF. The chain uses TRBV7-2 and TRBJ2-2, with 10 bases aligning to TRBD2. Germline CDR1 SGHTA, CDR2 FQGNSA. This CDR3 contains 15 residues. The V gene end was trimmed by 1 base and the J gene end by 6 bases; junction bases not matched to a gene: 2.

The chain uses TRBV9 and TRBJ2-5, with TRBD2 matching over 14 bases. From germline, CDR1 is SGDLS and CDR2 YYNGEE. Trimming at V came to 3 bases and at J to 3 bases, leaving 7 bases not matched to a gene. CDR3 size: 17 residues. CDR3 nucleotides: TGTGCCAGCAGCGCTGGACTAGCGGGGGGATGGGAAGAGACCCAGTACTTC. It codes for CASSAGLAGGWEETQYF.